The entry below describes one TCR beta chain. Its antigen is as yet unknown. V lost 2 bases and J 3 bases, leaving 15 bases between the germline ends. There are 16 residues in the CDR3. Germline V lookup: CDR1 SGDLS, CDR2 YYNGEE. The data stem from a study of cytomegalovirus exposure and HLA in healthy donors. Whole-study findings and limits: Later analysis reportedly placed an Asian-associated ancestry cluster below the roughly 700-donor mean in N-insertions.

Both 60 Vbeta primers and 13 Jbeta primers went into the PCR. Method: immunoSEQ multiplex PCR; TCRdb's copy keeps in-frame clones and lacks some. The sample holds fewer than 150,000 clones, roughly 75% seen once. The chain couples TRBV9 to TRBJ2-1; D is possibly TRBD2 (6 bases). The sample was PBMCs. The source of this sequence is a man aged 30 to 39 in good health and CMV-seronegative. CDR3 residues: CASSVRGGENYNEQFF. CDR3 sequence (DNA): TGTGCCAGCAGCGTCCGGGGCGGGGAAAACTACAATGAGCAGTTCTTC.